This T cell receptor beta chain stems from a study of preoperative IRX-2 immunotherapy in early breast cancer. Assay used: immunoSEQ multiplex PCR; TCRdb lists only in-frame clones, some missing. This repertoire shows over 30,000 clones, 85% to 90% found once; its top ten account for around 1.6%. The CDR3 length is 14 residues. J lost 4 bases, V lost 5 bases, and 5 bases had no gene match. Germline values: CDR1 SGHNT, CDR2 YENEEA. Treatment noted: preoperative locoregional IRX-2 cytokine immunotherapy. Preoperative locoregional IRX-2 cytokine immunotherapy was tested in the phase Ib source study. The chain carries TRBV11-3 and TRBJ2-1; 7 bases match TRBD2. The sequence was obtained from a human donor with breast cancer. Sequences were derived from tumor tissue, sampled after IRX-2 immunotherapy. This CDR3 reads CASSISAGYNEQFF. CDR3 DNA: TGTGCCAGCAGCATCTCAGCGGGGTACAATGAGCAGTTCTTC.